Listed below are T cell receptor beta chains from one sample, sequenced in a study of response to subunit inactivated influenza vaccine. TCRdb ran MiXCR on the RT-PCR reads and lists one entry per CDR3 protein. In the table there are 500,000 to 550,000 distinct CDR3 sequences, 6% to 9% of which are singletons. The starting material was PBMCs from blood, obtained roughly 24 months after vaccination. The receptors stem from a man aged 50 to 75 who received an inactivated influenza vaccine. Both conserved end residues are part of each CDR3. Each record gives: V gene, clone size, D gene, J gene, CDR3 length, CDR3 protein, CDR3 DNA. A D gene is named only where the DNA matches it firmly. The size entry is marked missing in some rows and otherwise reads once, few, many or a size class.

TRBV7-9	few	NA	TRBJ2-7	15	CASSPPLGGSYEQYF	TGTGCCAGCAGCCCCCCGTTAGGGGGGTCCTACGAGCAGTACTTC
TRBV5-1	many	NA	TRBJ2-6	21	CASSLDFLRVSLISGANVLTF	TGCGCCAGCAGCTTGGATTTTTTGAGGGTCAGCCTAATCTCTGGGGCCAACGTCCTGACTTTC
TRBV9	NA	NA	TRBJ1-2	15	CASSPWQDANYGYTF	TGTGCCAGCAGCCCCTGGCAGGACGCTAACTATGGCTACACCTTC
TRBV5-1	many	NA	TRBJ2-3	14	CASSSGTSTDTQYF	TGCGCCAGCAGCTCCGGGACTAGCACAGATACGCAGTATTTT
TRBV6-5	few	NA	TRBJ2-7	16	CASSYSALSWDYEQYF	TGTGCCAGCAGTTACTCGGCTCTTTCTTGGGACTACGAGCAGTACTTC
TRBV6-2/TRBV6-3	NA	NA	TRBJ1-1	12	CASSQLDSEAFF	TGTGCCAGCAGTCAACTGGACAGTGAAGCTTTCTTT
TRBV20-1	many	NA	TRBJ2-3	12	CSARGTPDTQYF	TGCAGTGCTAGAGGGACACCAGATACGCAGTATTTT
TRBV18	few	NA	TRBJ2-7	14	CASSQRGFGNEQYF	TGTGCCAGCTCACAGAGAGGTTTTGGGAACGAGCAGTACTTC
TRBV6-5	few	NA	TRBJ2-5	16	CASSYSGQRYQETQYF	TGTGCCAGCAGTTACTCGGGGCAACGGTACCAAGAGACCCAGTACTTC
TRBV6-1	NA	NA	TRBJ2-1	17	CASSKLGQGSSYNEQFF	TGTGCCAGCAGCAAACTCGGTCAGGGGAGCTCCTACAATGAGCAGTTCTTC
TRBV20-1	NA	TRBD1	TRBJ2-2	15	CSATPTGFDTGELVF	TGCAGTGCTACACCGACAGGGTTCGACACCGGGGAGCTGGTTTTT
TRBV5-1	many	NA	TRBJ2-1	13	CASREAPMSEQFF	TGCGCCAGCAGGGAGGCCCCGATGTCGGAGCAGTTCTTC
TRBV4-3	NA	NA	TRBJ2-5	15	CASSQDRISTETQYF	TGCGCCAGCAGCCAAGATCGTATCAGTACAGAGACCCAGTACTTC
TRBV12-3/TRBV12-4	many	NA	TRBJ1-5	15	CASSLGNRVNQPQHF	TGTGCCAGCAGTTTGGGGAACAGGGTCAATCAGCCCCAGCATTTT
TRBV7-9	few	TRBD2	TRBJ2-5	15	CASSSGTSRLETQYF	TGTGCCAGCAGCTCCGGGACTAGCCGCCTTGAGACCCAGTACTTC
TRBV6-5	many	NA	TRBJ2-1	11	CASSSTYVKFF	TGTGCCAGCAGTTCCACGTATGTAAAGTTCTTC
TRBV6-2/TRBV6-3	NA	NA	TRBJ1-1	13	CASTWGSRTEAFF	TGTGCCAGCACTTGGGGGAGTCGGACTGAAGCTTTCTTT
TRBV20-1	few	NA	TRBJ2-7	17	CSARDLRLGGRTYEQYF	TGCAGTGCTAGAGATCTGAGGTTGGGAGGACGCACCTACGAGCAGTACTTC
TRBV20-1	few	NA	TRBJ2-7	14	CSANRPGPGYEQYF	TGCAGTGCTAACCGACCGGGACCGGGGTACGAGCAGTACTTC
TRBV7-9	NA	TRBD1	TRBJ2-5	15	CASSLAGQGMETQYF	TGTGCCAGCAGCTTAGCAGGACAGGGGATGGAGACCCAGTACTTC
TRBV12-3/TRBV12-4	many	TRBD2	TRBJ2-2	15	CASTYYTAGAGELFF	TGTGCCAGCACCTATTACACGGCGGGGGCCGGGGAGCTGTTTTTT
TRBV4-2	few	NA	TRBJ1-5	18	CASSQESVMALPGQPQHF	TGTGCCAGCAGCCAAGAAAGTGTTATGGCCCTCCCGGGGCAGCCCCAGCATTTT
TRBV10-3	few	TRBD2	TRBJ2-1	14	CAMSSGRTHNEQFF	TGTGCCATGTCTAGCGGGAGAACCCACAATGAGCAGTTCTTC
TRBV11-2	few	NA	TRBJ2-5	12	CASSRWGETQYF	TGTGCCAGCAGCCGGTGGGGAGAGACCCAGTACTTC
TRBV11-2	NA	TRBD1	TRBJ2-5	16	CASSLDLRTGQETQYF	TGTGCCAGCAGCTTAGATCTCCGGACAGGGCAAGAGACCCAGTACTTC
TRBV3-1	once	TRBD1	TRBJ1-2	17	CASSQEYPGQGVRGYTF	TGTGCCAGCAGCCAAGAATACCCGGGACAGGGTGTGAGGGGCTACACCTTC
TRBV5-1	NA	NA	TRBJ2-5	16	CASSLGRGRTQETQYF	TGCGCCAGCAGCTTGGGAAGGGGACGGACCCAAGAGACCCAGTACTTC
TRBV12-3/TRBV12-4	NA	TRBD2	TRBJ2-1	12	CASSGLVSEQFF	TGTGCCTCTTCGGGACTAGTGAGTGAGCAGTTCTTC
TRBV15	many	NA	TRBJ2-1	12	CATSRVGNEQFF	TGTGCCACCAGCAGAGTAGGCAATGAGCAGTTCTTC
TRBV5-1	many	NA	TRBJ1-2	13	CASRPSDRQGYTF	TGCGCCAGCAGGCCCTCTGACCGGCAAGGCTACACCTTC
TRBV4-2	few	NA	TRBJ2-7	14	CASSLDVKDYEQYF	TGTGCCAGCAGCCTGGATGTAAAAGACTACGAGCAGTACTTC
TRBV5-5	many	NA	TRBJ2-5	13	CASGKGGSETQYF	TGTGCCAGCGGGAAGGGCGGTTCCGAGACCCAGTACTTC
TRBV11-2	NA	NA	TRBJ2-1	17	CASSFPFSVYSYNEQFF	TGTGCCAGCAGCTTCCCGTTTTCAGTTTATTCCTACAATGAGCAGTTCTTC
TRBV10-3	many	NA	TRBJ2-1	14	CAISVKLASNEQFF	TGTGCCATCAGTGTAAAGCTAGCTTCTAATGAGCAGTTCTTC
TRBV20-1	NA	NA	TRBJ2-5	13	CSARSVGVKTQYF	TGCAGTGCTAGATCGGTGGGAGTCAAGACCCAGTACTTC
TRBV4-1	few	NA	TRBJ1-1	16	CASSQGYRELGTEAFF	TGCGCCAGCAGCCAAGGATACAGGGAATTGGGCACTGAAGCTTTCTTT
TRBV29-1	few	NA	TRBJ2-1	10	CSVDLQEQFF	TGCAGCGTTGACCTCCAAGAGCAGTTCTTC
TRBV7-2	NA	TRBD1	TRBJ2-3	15	CASSDRQGRTDTQYF	TGTGCCAGCAGCGACCGACAGGGGCGCACAGATACGCAGTATTTT
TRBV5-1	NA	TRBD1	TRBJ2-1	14	CASKITGGTDEQFF	TGCGCCAGCAAGATTACAGGGGGCACGGATGAGCAGTTCTTC
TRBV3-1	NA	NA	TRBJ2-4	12	CASSQGPGFQYF	TGTGCCAGCAGCCAAGGCCCGGGCTTTCAGTACTTC
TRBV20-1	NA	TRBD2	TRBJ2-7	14	CSATTSGISYEQYF	TGCAGTGCCACTACAAGCGGGATCTCCTACGAGCAGTACTTC
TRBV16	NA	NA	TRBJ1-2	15	CASSQSTGSYYGYTF	TGTGCCAGCAGCCAATCTACAGGGTCATACTATGGCTACACCTTC
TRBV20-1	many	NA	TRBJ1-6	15	CSARGDSYQGSPLHF	TGCAGTGCTAGAGGAGACAGCTACCAGGGTTCACCCCTCCACTTT
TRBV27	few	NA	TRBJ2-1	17	CASTQAPTGVLRNEQFF	TGTGCCAGCACCCAAGCCCCTACGGGAGTGTTAAGGAATGAGCAGTTCTTC
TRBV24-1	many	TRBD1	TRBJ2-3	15	CATSEPGGLRDTQYF	TGTGCCACCAGTGAGCCAGGGGGTCTTAGAGATACGCAGTATTTT
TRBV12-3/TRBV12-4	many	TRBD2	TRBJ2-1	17	CASSLDGTSGRWNEQFF	TGTGCCAGCAGTTTAGACGGGACTAGCGGGAGGTGGAATGAGCAGTTCTTC
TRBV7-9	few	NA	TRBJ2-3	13	CASSPPRLDTQYF	TGTGCCAGCAGCCCCCCAAGACTAGACACGCAGTATTTT
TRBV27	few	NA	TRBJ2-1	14	CASSDYASYNEQFF	TGTGCCAGCAGTGACTACGCCTCCTACAATGAGCAGTTCTTC
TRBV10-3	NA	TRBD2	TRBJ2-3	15	CAISESGGASDTQYF	TGTGCCATCAGTGAGTCCGGGGGGGCATCAGATACGCAGTATTTT
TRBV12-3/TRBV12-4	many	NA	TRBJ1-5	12	CASSSGTQPQHF	TGTGCCAGCAGTTCGGGGACTCAGCCCCAGCATTTT
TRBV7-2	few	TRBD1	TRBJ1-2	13	CASRVGQADGYTF	TGTGCCAGCAGGGTTGGACAGGCAGATGGCTACACCTTC
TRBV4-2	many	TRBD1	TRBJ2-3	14	CASSRQGVTDTQYF	TGTGCCAGCAGCCGGCAGGGGGTCACAGATACGCAGTATTTT